In this sample, the clone carrying this TCR beta chain turned up many times. These data originate in a study of T-cell reconstitution after alpha-beta-depleted transplantation in children. The library targeted TCRbeta and was prepared with unique molecular identifiers. TCRdb fed the PCR reads into MiXCR, producing one record per CDR3 protein. The sample contains 170,000 or so distinct CDR3 sequences, approximately 6.8% of which appear only once. Trimming left V 4 bases short and J 6 bases short, with 13 bases between. Germline CDR1 reads SQVTM; CDR2 reads ANQGSEA. The CDR3 runs to 12 residues. The chain recombines TRBV29-1 with TRBJ2-7; D unresolved. The origin of this receptor is a human donor who donated a stem cell graft to a child with Wiskott-Aldrich syndrome. Sequencing used PBMCs from the stem cell graft donor, obtained from the stem cell graft. CDR3 sequence reads: CSVVKKGGEQYF. CDR3 DNA: TGCAGCGTTGTAAAAAAGGGCGGCGAGCAGTACTTC.